The sample holds a few counts of the clone carrying this T cell receptor (beta chain). MiXCR was run by TCRdb on the 5' RACE reads, yielding one entry per CDR3 protein. The sample lists about 410,000 distinct CDR3 sequences, less than 25% seen once, with roughly 13% in the top ten. The data belong to a study of T-cell memory formation after mild COVID-19. The sequencing input was PBMCs or a T cell subset sorted from them (not recorded which). This receptor was identified in an adult woman who had mild COVID-19 (a few samples of this study predate the infection). Cell type and time point are not known.

CDR3 sequence reads: CSVETTDYEQYF. The CDR3 nucleotides are TGCAGCGTTGAAACAACAGACTACGAGCAGTACTTC. The chain links TRBV29-1 to TRBJ2-7, with D unclear. Germline V gene lookup returns CDR1 SQVTM and CDR2 ANQGSEA. The CDR3 spans 12 residues. Trimming stripped 2 bases from V and 3 bases from J, with 8 bases between.